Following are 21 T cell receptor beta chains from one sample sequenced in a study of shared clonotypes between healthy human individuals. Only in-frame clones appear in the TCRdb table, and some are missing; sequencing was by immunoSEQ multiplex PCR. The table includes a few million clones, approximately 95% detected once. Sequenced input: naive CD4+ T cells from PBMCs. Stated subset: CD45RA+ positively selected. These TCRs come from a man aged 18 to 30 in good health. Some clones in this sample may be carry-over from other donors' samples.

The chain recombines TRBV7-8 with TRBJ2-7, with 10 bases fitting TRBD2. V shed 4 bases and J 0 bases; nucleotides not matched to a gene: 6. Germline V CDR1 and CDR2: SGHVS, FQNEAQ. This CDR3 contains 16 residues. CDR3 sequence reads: CASSWRLAGNSYEQYF. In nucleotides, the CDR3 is TGTGCCAGCAGCTGGAGACTAGCGGGCAACTCCTACGAGCAGTACTTC. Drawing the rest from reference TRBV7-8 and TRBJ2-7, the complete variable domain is GAGVSQSPRYKVAKRGQDVALRCDPISGHVSLFWYQQALGQGPEFLTYFQNEAQLDKSGLPSDRFFAERPEGSVSTLKIQRTQQEDSAVYLCASSWRLAGNSYEQYFGPGTRLTVT.

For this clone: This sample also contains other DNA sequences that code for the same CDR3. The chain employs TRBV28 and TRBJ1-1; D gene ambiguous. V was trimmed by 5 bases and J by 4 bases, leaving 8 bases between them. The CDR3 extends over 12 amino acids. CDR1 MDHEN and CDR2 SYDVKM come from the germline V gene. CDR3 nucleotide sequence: TGTGCCAGCAGTCTGCTTGGCACTGAAGCTTTCTTT. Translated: CASSLLGTEAFF.

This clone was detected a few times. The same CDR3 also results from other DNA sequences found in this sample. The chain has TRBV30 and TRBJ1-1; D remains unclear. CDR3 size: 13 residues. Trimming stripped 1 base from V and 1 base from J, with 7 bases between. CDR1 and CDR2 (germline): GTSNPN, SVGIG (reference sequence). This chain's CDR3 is CAWSGQANTEAFF. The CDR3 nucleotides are TGTGCCTGGAGTGGCCAGGCGAACACTGAAGCTTTCTTT.

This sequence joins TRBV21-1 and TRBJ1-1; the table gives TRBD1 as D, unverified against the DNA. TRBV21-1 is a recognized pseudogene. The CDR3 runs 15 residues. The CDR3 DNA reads TGTGCCAGCAGCCCATCCCCGACACCAAACACTGAAGCTTTCTTT. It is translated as CASSPSPTPNTEAFF.

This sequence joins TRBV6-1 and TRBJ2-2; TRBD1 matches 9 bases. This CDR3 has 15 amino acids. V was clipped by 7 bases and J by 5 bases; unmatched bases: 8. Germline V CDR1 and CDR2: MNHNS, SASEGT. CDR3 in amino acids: CASTYRGRATGELFF. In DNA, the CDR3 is TGTGCCAGCACCTACAGGGGGCGTGCGACCGGGGAGCTGTTTTTT.

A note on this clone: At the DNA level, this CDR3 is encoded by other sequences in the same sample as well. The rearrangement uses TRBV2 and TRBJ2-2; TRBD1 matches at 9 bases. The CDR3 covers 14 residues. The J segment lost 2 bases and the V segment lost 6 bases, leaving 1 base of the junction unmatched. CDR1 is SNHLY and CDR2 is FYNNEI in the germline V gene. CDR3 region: CASRGQGNTGELFF. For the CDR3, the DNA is TGTGCCAGCAGGGGACAGGGAAACACCGGGGAGCTGTTTTTT.

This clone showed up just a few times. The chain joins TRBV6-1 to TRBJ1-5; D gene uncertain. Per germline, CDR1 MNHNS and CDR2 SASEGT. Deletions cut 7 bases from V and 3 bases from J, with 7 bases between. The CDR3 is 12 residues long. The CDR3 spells CASMVNNQPQHF. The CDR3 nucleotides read TGTGCCAGCATGGTCAACAATCAGCCCCAGCATTTT.

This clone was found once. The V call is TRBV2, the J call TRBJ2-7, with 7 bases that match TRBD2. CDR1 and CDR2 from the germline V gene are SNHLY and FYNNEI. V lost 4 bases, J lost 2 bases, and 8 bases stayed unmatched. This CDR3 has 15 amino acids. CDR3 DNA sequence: TGTGCCAGCAGTGTTAATCAGGGAGGGACCTACGAGCAGTACTTC. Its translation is CASSVNQGGTYEQYF.

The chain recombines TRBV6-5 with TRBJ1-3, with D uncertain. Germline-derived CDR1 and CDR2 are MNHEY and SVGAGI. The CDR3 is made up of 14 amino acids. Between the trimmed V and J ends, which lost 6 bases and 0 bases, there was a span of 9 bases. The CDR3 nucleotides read TGTGCCAGCAGCCGAGGACCCTCTGGAAACACCATATATTTT. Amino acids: CASSRGPSGNTIYF.

CDR3 residues: CATSRDPRMSTDTQYF. The DNA for the CDR3 is TGTGCCACCAGCAGAGATCCTCGGATGAGCACAGATACGCAGTATTTT. This chain uses TRBV15 with TRBJ2-3, with no clear D. The V end was cut by 0 bases, the J end by 0 bases, with 10 bases between. The CDR3 has 16 amino acids. Looked up from germline, CDR1 is LNHNV and CDR2 is YYDKDF (reference sequence).

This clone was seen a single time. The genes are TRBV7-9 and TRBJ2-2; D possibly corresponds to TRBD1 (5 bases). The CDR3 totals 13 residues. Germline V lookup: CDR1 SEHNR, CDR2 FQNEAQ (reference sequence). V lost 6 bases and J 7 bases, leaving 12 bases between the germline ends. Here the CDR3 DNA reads TGTGCCAGCAGTCGTCAGGGATTCGGGGAGCTGTTTTTT. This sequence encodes CASSRQGFGELFF. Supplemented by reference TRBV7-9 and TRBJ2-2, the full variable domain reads DTGVSQNPRHKITKRGQNVTFRCDPISEHNRLYWYRQTLGQGPEFLTYFQNEAQLEKSRLLSDRFSAERPKGSFSTLEIQRTEQGDSAMYLCASSRQGFGELFFGEGSRLTVL.

The CDR3 loop reads CASSPLAGQDNEQFF. The CDR3 region has the DNA TGCGCCAGCAGCCCACTAGCGGGACAAGACAATGAGCAGTTCTTC. This chain links TRBV5-1 with TRBJ2-1, with 10 bases lining up with TRBD2. Germline V gene lookup returns CDR1 SGHRS and CDR2 YFSETQ. This CDR3 has 15 residues. J gave up 5 bases and V 4 bases, and 6 bases lay outside the gene matches.

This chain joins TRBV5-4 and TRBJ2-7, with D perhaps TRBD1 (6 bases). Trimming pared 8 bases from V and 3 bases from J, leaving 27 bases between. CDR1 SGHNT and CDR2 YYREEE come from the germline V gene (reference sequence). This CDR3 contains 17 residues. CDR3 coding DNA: TGTGCCAGACATTCCCTACATCCGACAGGAGTAGTCTACGAGCAGTACTTC. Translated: CARHSLHPTGVVYEQYF.

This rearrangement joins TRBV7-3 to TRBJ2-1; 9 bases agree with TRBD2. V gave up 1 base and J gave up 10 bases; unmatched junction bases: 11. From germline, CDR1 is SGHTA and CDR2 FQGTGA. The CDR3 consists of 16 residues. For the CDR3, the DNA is TGTGCCAGCAGCTTAATTGGGCGGGAGGGCCTTGGAGAGCAGTTCTTC. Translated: CASSLIGREGLGEQFF.

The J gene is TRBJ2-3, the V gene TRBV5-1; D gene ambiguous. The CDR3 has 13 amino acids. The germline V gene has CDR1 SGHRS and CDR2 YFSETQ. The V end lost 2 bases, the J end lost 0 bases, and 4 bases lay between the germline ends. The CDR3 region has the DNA TGCGCCAGCAGCTTTGCGAGCACAGATACGCAGTATTTT. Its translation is CASSFASTDTQYF.

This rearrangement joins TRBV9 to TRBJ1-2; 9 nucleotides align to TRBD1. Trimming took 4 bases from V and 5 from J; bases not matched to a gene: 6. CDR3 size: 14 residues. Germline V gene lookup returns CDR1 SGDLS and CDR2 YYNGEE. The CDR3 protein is CASSRPGTGYGYTF. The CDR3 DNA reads TGTGCCAGCAGCCGACCCGGGACAGGGTATGGCTACACCTTC.

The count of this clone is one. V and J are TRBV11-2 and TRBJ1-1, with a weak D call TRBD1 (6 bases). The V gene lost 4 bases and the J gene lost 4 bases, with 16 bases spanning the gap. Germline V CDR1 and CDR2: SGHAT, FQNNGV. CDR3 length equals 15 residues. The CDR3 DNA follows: TGTGCCAGCAGCTCCTCGACAGGAAGGGGCACTGAAGCTTTCTTT. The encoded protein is CASSSSTGRGTEAFF.

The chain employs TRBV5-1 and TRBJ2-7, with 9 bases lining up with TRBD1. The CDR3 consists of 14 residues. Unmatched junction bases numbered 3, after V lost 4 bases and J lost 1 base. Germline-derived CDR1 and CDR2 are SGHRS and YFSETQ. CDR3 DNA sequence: TGCGCCAGCAGCGTGACAGGGGGTTCCTACGAGCAGTACTTC. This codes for CASSVTGGSYEQYF.

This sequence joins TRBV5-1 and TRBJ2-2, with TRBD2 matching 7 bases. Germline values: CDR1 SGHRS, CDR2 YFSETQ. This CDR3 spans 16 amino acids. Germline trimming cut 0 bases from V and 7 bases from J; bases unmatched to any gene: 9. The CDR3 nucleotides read TGCGCCAGCAGCTTGGAGGGAGGGCGAGTCGGCGGGGAGCTGTTTTTT. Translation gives CASSLEGGRVGGELFF.

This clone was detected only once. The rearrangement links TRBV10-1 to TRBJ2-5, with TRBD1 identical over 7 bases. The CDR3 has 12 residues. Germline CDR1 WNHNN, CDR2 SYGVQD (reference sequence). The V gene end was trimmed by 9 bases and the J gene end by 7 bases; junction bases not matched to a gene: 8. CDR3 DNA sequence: TGCGCCAGGGAACAGGGGTCCGTGACCCAGTACTTC. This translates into CAREQGSVTQYF.

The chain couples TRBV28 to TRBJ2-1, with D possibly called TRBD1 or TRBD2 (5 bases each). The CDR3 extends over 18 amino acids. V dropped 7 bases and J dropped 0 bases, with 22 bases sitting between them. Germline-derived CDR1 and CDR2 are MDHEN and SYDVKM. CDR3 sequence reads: CASTSFGYLGGSYNEQFF. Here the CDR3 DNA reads TGTGCCAGCACCTCGTTCGGTTATCTTGGGGGCTCCTACAATGAGCAGTTCTTC.